This T cell receptor beta chain was identified during a study of CD8 T cells in Susac syndrome. As for this clonotype: An end of the junction does not agree with germline; a read error may underlie this.

Germline V lookup: CDR1 SGHNT, CDR2 YYREEE (reference sequence). This CDR3 is 15 amino acids long. A quantity of 0.5 to 1 ug RNA underwent reverse transcription using random hexamers. Each CDR3 protein gets one entry after TCRdb re-called the immunoSEQ multiplex PCR reads with MiXCR. The sample consists of about 200,000 distinct CDR3 sequences, roughly 94% of them appearing once. This chain links TRBV5-4 with TRBJ2-7; perhaps TRBD1 as D (6 bases). This clonotype was obtained from a human donor in good health. Sequenced: CD4+ T cells from PBMCs. CDR3 sequence (DNA): TGTGCCAGCAGTTTGGACAGTGTCCCCTCCTACGAGCAGTACTTC. It is translated as CASSLDSVPSYEQYF.